A single sample is the source of the 21 T cell receptor beta chains below, sequenced in a study of cytomegalovirus exposure and HLA in healthy donors. The PCR was carried out with 60 Vbeta primers and 13 Jbeta primers. TCRdb's copy holds only in-frame clones and misses some; the assay was immunoSEQ multiplex PCR. The repertoire includes some 150,000 clones, 73% of them detected once, and around 15% sits in the top ten. Sequencing used PBMCs. The receptor source for this set is a human donor in good health.

The J gene is TRBJ1-4, the V gene TRBV5-6, with a possible D match to TRBD1 (6 bases). The CDR3 runs to 14 residues. Between the trimmed V and J ends, which lost 4 bases and 4 bases, there was a span of 11 bases. Germline V gene data show CDR1 as SGHDT and CDR2 as YYEEEE. For the CDR3, the DNA is TGTGCCAGCAGCACCGACAGGCGTAATGAAAAACTGTTTTTT. Translation: CASSTDRRNEKLFF.

This sequence joins TRBV5-4 and TRBJ1-6; D is ambiguous. Germline V gene data show CDR1 as SGHNT and CDR2 as YYREEE (reference sequence). CDR3 length equals 14 residues. V was pared by 2 bases and J by 9 bases, with 12 bases between. The DNA of the CDR3 is TGTGCCAGCAGCTTTGATCAGAATACTTCACCCCTCCACTTT. It yields the protein CASSFDQNTSPLHF.

V and J are TRBV27 and TRBJ1-5; possibly TRBD1 for D (6 bases). V was shortened by 1 base and J by 5 bases, with 12 bases between the two germline ends. The germline CDR1 and CDR2 sequences are MNHEY and SMNVEV (reference sequence). CDR3 length: 15 amino acids. For the CDR3, the DNA is TGTGCCAGCAGTTTATTAAGGGACATACATCAGCCCCAGCATTTT. Residues: CASSLLRDIHQPQHF.

The chain employs TRBV6-1 and TRBJ2-7; 8 nucleotides match TRBD1. J was trimmed by 9 bases and V by 8 bases; bases with no gene match: 15. Germline lookup yields CDR1 MNHNS and CDR2 SASEGT. CDR3 size: 14 residues. The CDR3 is CASREAGGSTGQYF. DNA for the CDR3: TGTGCCAGCCGGGAAGCAGGGGGCTCTACGGGGCAGTACTTC.

This clone was seen more than once but under ten times. CDR3 sequence (DNA): TGTGCCAGCAGCTTGTGGGCAAGTAAATTAGAGACCCAGTACTTC. This translates into CASSLWASKLETQYF. J is TRBJ2-5 and V is TRBV5-6; D is ambiguous. The CDR3 has 15 residues. Trimming removed 1 base at V and 4 bases at J, with 14 bases between. CDR1 is SGHDT and CDR2 is YYEEEE in the germline V gene.

This clone was seen a few times. The chain has TRBV5-1 and TRBJ1-2; 8 nucleotides match TRBD1. The CDR3 spans 15 residues. The trim removed 0 bases at V and 8 bases at J, leaving 9 bases unmatched. The V gene's germline CDR1 is SGHRS and CDR2 YFSETQ. In DNA form, the CDR3 reads TGCGCCAGCAGCTTGGGGACAGGGAAGGTGTGGGGCTACACCTTC. It codes for CASSLGTGKVWGYTF.

The chain recombines TRBV6-5 with TRBJ1-5; 8 nucleotides line up with TRBD1. V dropped 6 bases and J dropped 6; count of bases not matched to a gene: 4. From germline, CDR1 is MNHEY and CDR2 SVGAGI. The CDR3 spans 13 residues. The CDR3 DNA is TGTGCCAGCAGCCTCGACAGGGGTCAGCCCCAGCATTTT. Encoded protein: CASSLDRGQPQHF.

The V gene is TRBV28, the J gene TRBJ1-4; possibly TRBD1 for D (6 bases). Germline loops: CDR1 MDHEN, CDR2 SYDVKM. The CDR3 consists of 14 residues. Trimming shortened V by 1 base and J by 4 bases, and 7 bases separated the two germline ends. This CDR3 is CASSLSGVNEKLFF. CDR3 nucleotide sequence: TGTGCCAGCAGTTTATCAGGGGTTAATGAAAAACTGTTTTTT.

The chain carries TRBV7-2 and TRBJ2-7; TRBD2 matches 11 bases. The CDR3 has 15 amino acids. Germline values: CDR1 SGHTA, CDR2 FQGNSA. The trim removed 1 base at V and 5 bases at J, leaving 4 bases unmatched. As DNA, the CDR3 is TGTGCCAGCAGCTTAGTAGCGGGGGGGCGGAACGAGCAGTACTTC. This sequence encodes CASSLVAGGRNEQYF. Using reference TRBV7-2 and TRBJ2-7 for the parts outside the CDR3, the full variable domain is GAGVSQSPSNKVTEKGKDVELRCDPISGHTALYWYRQSLGQGLEFLIYFQGNSAPDKSGLPSDRFSAERTGGSVSTLTIQRTQQEDSAVYLCASSLVAGGRNEQYFGPGTRLTVT.

The gene calls are TRBV5-1 and TRBJ1-2; D not resolved. Germline-derived CDR1 and CDR2 are SGHRS and YFSETQ. The length of the CDR3 is 14 residues. The V gene lost 0 bases and the J gene lost 0 bases, with 6 bases spanning the gap. CDR3 sequence: CASSLDGANYGYTF. CDR3 nucleotides: TGCGCCAGCAGCTTGGACGGAGCTAACTATGGCTACACCTTC.

The chain uses TRBV6-5 and TRBJ1-2; TRBD1 agrees at 10 bases. V shed 5 bases and J 5 bases; nucleotides not matched to a gene: 5. Germline V gene data show CDR1 as MNHEY and CDR2 as SVGAGI. The CDR3 contains 14 residues. The CDR3 DNA sequence: TGTGCCAGCAGTCCGGGACAGGGGAGTTATGGCTACACCTTC. Encoded protein: CASSPGQGSYGYTF.

The chain joins TRBV6-1 to TRBJ2-3, with D uncertain. CDR1 and CDR2 from the germline V gene are MNHNS and SASEGT. The CDR3 extends over 14 amino acids. V lost 7 bases, J lost 0 bases, and 11 bases lay in between. The CDR3: CASIRSWSTDTQYF. CDR3 DNA sequence: TGTGCCAGCATCCGCAGTTGGAGCACAGATACGCAGTATTTT.

J is TRBJ2-1 and V is TRBV14; possible D gene TRBD2, 5 bases. This CDR3 has 15 residues. The germline V gene encodes CDR1 SGHDN and CDR2 FVKESK. Trimming shortened V by 2 bases and J by 2 bases, and 10 bases separated the two germline ends. The DNA of the CDR3 is TGTGCCAGCAGCCAACGAGGAGGACCCTACAATGAGCAGTTCTTC. Protein product: CASSQRGGPYNEQFF. The full variable domain, its missing parts supplied by reference TRBV14 and TRBJ2-1, is EAGVTQFPSHSVIEKGQTVTLRCDPISGHDNLYWYRRVMGKEIKFLLHFVKESKQDESGMPNNRFLAERTGGTYSTLKVQPAELEDSGVYFCASSQRGGPYNEQFFGPGTRLTVL.

The chain couples TRBV6-1 to TRBJ2-1; TRBD2 matches at 11 bases. The CDR3 has 16 residues. With 0 bases clipped from V and 8 bases from J, the junction kept 6 bases outside the gene matches. Germline values: CDR1 MNHNS, CDR2 SASEGT. The CDR3 sequence is CASSEARASGRHEQFF. CDR3 DNA sequence: TGTGCCAGCAGTGAAGCGCGGGCTAGCGGGAGGCATGAGCAGTTCTTC.

Only a few counts were recorded for this clone. This rearrangement joins TRBV9 to TRBJ2-1; 10 nucleotides align to TRBD2. The CDR3 has 16 amino acids. J gave up 4 bases and V 4 bases, and 8 bases lay outside the gene matches. Germline CDR1 is SGDLS and CDR2 is YYNGEE. DNA of the CDR3: TGTGCCAGCAGCTCAAGCGGGACTAGCGCATACAATGAGCAGTTCTTC. This translates into CASSSSGTSAYNEQFF.

V usage is TRBV28 and J usage is TRBJ1-2; D might be TRBD1 (6 bases). V was pared by 8 bases and J by 4 bases, with 17 bases between. This CDR3 has 14 amino acids. Germline CDR1 is MDHEN and CDR2 is SYDVKM. CDR3 in amino acids: CASCPPRTAYGYTF. The CDR3 nucleotides are TGTGCCAGCTGTCCCCCCCGGACAGCCTATGGCTACACCTTC.

The chain joins TRBV4-1 to TRBJ1-6; 10 positions match TRBD1. Germline CDR1 reads MGHRA; CDR2 reads YSYEKL. Unmatched junction bases numbered 10, after V lost 4 bases and J lost 10 bases. CDR3 length: 16 amino acids. CDR3 in amino acids: CASSREGTGVESPLHF. The CDR3 nucleotides are TGCGCCAGCAGCCGAGAAGGGACAGGGGTTGAATCACCCCTCCACTTT.

About this clone: The same CDR3 can be traced to other DNA sequences in this sample. The V gene is TRBV15, the J gene TRBJ1-2; possible D gene TRBD1, 5 bases. The V and J ends lost 1 base and 4 bases respectively, with 10 bases between them. Looked up from germline, CDR1 is LNHNV and CDR2 is YYDKDF (reference sequence). The CDR3 runs to 14 residues. For the CDR3, the DNA is TGTGCCACCAGCAGAGGTCGGACATTCTATGGCTACACCTTC. Translated: CATSRGRTFYGYTF.

This clone showed up just a few times. The chain is built from TRBV6-6 and TRBJ2-7, with 7 bases that match TRBD1. Losses at the gene ends were 5 bases for V and 6 bases for J; bases not matched to a gene: 7. Germline V gene data show CDR1 as MNHNY and CDR2 as SVGAGI (reference sequence). CDR3 length: 13 residues. CDR3 region: CASSVRQGGEQYF. DNA for the CDR3: TGTGCCAGCAGTGTCCGACAGGGCGGCGAGCAGTACTTC.

The V and J genes are TRBV28 and TRBJ1-5; D uncertain. The germline V and J ends were trimmed by 6 bases and 9 bases, with 21 bases remaining between them. The CDR3 has 15 amino acids. Germline V lookup: CDR1 MDHEN, CDR2 SYDVKM. The DNA for the CDR3 is TGTGCCAGCAGGGATACCAGGCAAGGATCATGGCCCCAGCATTTT. This gives the protein CASRDTRQGSWPQHF.

Here the CDR3 DNA reads TGCGCCAGCAGTGAGGGGGCTGTCGAGCAGTACTTC. Protein: CASSEGAVEQYF. The chain is built from TRBV10-2 and TRBJ2-7; TRBD1 might be the D (5 bases). The V end lost 2 bases, the J end lost 6 bases, and 8 bases lay between the germline ends. The CDR3 covers 12 residues. The germline V gene encodes CDR1 WSHSY and CDR2 SAAADI.